A selection of T cell receptor beta chains follows, all from one sample in a study of shared clonotypes between healthy human individuals. Clones were sequenced by immunoSEQ multiplex PCR, and TCRdb holds only the in-frame ones, with some missing. This table holds about 2.4 million clones, just over 90% found once. Sequencing used naive CD4+ T cells sorted from blood. The receptors derive from a man aged 18 to 35 in good health. Both conserved end residues are part of each CDR3. A D gene is named only where the DNA matches it firmly. Expanded clones get a size class; other rows say once, few or many, or leave the size out.

d_gene	v_gene	j_gene	abundance	len	CDR3nt	CDR3aa
NA	TRBV11-2	TRBJ2-7	NA	14	TGTGCCAGCAGCCCAGAGCGGGTGGCCTACGAGCAGTACTTC	CASSPERVAYEQYF
NA	TRBV7-2	TRBJ2-2	NA	12	TGTGCCAGCAGTACCCCAACCGGGGAGCTGTTTTTT	CASSTPTGELFF
NA	TRBV19	TRBJ1-2	NA	14	TGTGCCAGTAGTATCGCCAGAGCTAACTATGGCTACACCTTC	CASSIARANYGYTF
NA	TRBV6-5	TRBJ1-1	NA	13	TGTGCCAGCAGTTACAAGGGGTCCCCTGAAGCTTTCTTT	CASSYKGSPEAFF
TRBD1	TRBV6-5	TRBJ2-7	NA	14	TGTGCCAGCAGTAAAAGGACAGGAAACTACGAGCAGTACTTC	CASSKRTGNYEQYF
NA	TRBV20-1	TRBJ2-5	NA	11	TGCAGTGCTAGTACTCCGGAGACCCAGTACTTC	CSASTPETQYF
TRBD1	TRBV18	TRBJ2-6	NA	18	TGTGCCAGCTCACCACCGAACAGGGGTTCTTCTGGGGCCAACGTCCTGACTTTC	CASSPPNRGSSGANVLTF
TRBD1	TRBV2	TRBJ1-6	NA	16	TGTGCCAGCAGTTTAGGACCAGGGGGCGCTTATTCACCCCTCCACTTT	CASSLGPGGAYSPLHF
NA	TRBV5-6	TRBJ1-5	NA	13	TGTGCCAGCAGCCCGTCCCCCAATCAGCCCCAGCATTTT	CASSPSPNQPQHF
TRBD1	TRBV9	TRBJ2-7	NA	21	TGTGCCAGCACCGAAACCCAGTCCCGGGACAGGGGGTCACCCTCTTCCTACGAGCAGTACTTC	CASTETQSRDRGSPSSYEQYF
NA	TRBV2	TRBJ1-2	NA	14	TGTGCCAGCAGTGATCCCGCAGGGACTTATGGCTACACCTTC	CASSDPAGTYGYTF
TRBD1	TRBV6-5	TRBJ1-1	NA	15	TGTGCCAGCAGTTACTCGAAAGGACAGGGGACTGAAGCTTTCTTT	CASSYSKGQGTEAFF
NA	TRBV5-5	TRBJ2-1	NA	14	TGTGCCAGCAGCTTTGGGGCGGAGAGCAATGAGCAGTTCTTC	CASSFGAESNEQFF
NA	TRBV5-1	TRBJ2-5	NA	15	TGCGCCAGCAGCTTAGTGGGTACAGCCGGAGAGACCCAGTACTTC	CASSLVGTAGETQYF
NA	TRBV29-1	TRBJ2-3	NA	16	TGCAGCGTGGAGGGCTGGGCAGCCTCTAGCACAGATACGCAGTATTTT	CSVEGWAASSTDTQYF
TRBD2	TRBV7-6	TRBJ2-3	NA	15	TGTGCCATCTTTTTGGGGACTAGCCACACAGATACGCAGTATTTT	CAIFLGTSHTDTQYF
TRBD1	TRBV29-1	TRBJ1-2	NA	17	TGCAGCGTTGAATCATCAGGACAGGGGGCACATAACTATGGCTACACCTTC	CSVESSGQGAHNYGYTF
TRBD1	TRBV6-1	TRBJ2-7	NA	14	TGTGCCAGCAGTGAACCGGGACAGACTCTTGAGCAGTACTTC	CASSEPGQTLEQYF
NA	TRBV5-7	TRBJ2-2	NA	11	TGTGCCAGCAGCTTGGCCGGGGAGCTGTTTTTT	CASSLAGELFF
NA	TRBV19	TRBJ2-5	NA	16	TGTGCCAGTAGTATAGATGGCAAGGGGTCCCAAGAGACCCAGTACTTC	CASSIDGKGSQETQYF
NA	TRBV6-6	TRBJ1-2	once	14	TGTGCCAGCAGTTCCCCGGCAGGGAGCTATGGCTACACCTTC	CASSSPAGSYGYTF
NA	TRBV6-5	TRBJ1-5	NA	13	TGTGCCAGCAGCCCCGGTAGGGGTCAGCCCCAGCATTTT	CASSPGRGQPQHF
NA	TRBV6-5	TRBJ1-1	NA	13	TGTGCCAGCAGTTATAGCAGGGGTGTTGAAGCTTTCTTT	CASSYSRGVEAFF
NA	TRBV7-2	TRBJ2-3	NA	12	TGTGCCAGCAGCGTCCTCACAGATACGCAGTATTTT	CASSVLTDTQYF
NA	TRBV19	TRBJ1-5	once	15	TGTGCCACCACTACGGGGGGGAATAGCAATCAGCCCCAGCATTTT	CATTTGGNSNQPQHF
NA	TRBV19	TRBJ2-1	NA	13	TGTGCCAGTGGGCTAGGTCCTAATAATGAGCAGTTCTTC	CASGLGPNNEQFF
NA	TRBV4-2	TRBJ1-5	NA	17	TGTGCCAGCAGCCAAGGAAACAGGGAATTGGGCAATCAGCCCCAGCATTTT	CASSQGNRELGNQPQHF
TRBD1	TRBV4-1	TRBJ2-3	NA	14	TGCGCCAGCAGCCTTCAGGGGGGCACAGATACGCAGTATTTT	CASSLQGGTDTQYF
NA	TRBV18	TRBJ2-2	NA	15	TGTGCCAGCTCACCAAAAGCCTTACAATCCGGGGAGCTGTTTTTT	CASSPKALQSGELFF
NA	TRBV5-4	TRBJ2-5	NA	15	TGTGCCAGCAGCTTGAAGGCACAGTCACAAGAGACCCAGTACTTC	CASSLKAQSQETQYF
NA	TRBV18	TRBJ1-2	NA	14	TGTGCCAGCTCACCCTCACAGGGTAACTATGGCTACACCTTC	CASSPSQGNYGYTF
NA	TRBV28	TRBJ2-7	NA	14	TGTGCCAGCAGTTTTGCAGGGGATAGTCTCGAGCAGTACTTC	CASSFAGDSLEQYF
NA	TRBV6-5	TRBJ1-5	NA	14	TGTGCCAGCAGAACCTGGGACAGCAATCAGCCCCAGCATTTT	CASRTWDSNQPQHF
NA	TRBV2	TRBJ2-7	NA	13	TGTGCCAGCAATGAGCAGGGGACCTACGAGCAGTACTTC	CASNEQGTYEQYF
TRBD2	TRBV30	TRBJ2-7	NA	12	TGTGCCTGGACTAGCGGGGGCCACGAACAGTACTTC	CAWTSGGHEQYF
NA	TRBV7-2	TRBJ2-5	NA	17	TGTGCCAGCAGCTTAGCGCAGTACTGGCTAGAGGAAGAGACCCAGTACTTC	CASSLAQYWLEEETQYF
NA	TRBV12-5	TRBJ2-5	NA	13	TGTGCTAGTGGCTCACGGACGCCGGGGACCCAGTACTTC	CASGSRTPGTQYF
NA	TRBV28	TRBJ1-5	once	14	TGTGCCAGTAAAAATAGGGAAGGCAATCAGCCCCAGCATTTT	CASKNREGNQPQHF
TRBD2	TRBV2	TRBJ2-5	NA	13	TGTGCCAGCAGTCGGACTAGCAAGGAGACCCAGTACTTC	CASSRTSKETQYF
NA	TRBV29-1	TRBJ1-1	NA	12	TGCAGCGCCCATCGGGGGAACACTGAAGCTTTCTTT	CSAHRGNTEAFF
NA	TRBV5-1	TRBJ2-3	NA	14	TGCGCCAGCCGGGACACTGCTAGCACAGATACGCAGTATTTT	CASRDTASTDTQYF
TRBD1	TRBV2	TRBJ2-1	NA	14	TGTGCCAGCAGTGCCGACAGGGTAAACAATGAGCAGTTCTTC	CASSADRVNNEQFF
TRBD1	TRBV10-3	TRBJ1-3	NA	14	TGTGCCATCGGGGAGGGGGCCGCTGGAAACACCATATATTTT	CAIGEGAAGNTIYF
NA	TRBV5-1	TRBJ2-3	NA	15	TGCGCCAGCAGCCTGACAGTGACTAGCACAGATACGCAGTATTTT	CASSLTVTSTDTQYF
TRBD1	TRBV9	TRBJ2-3	NA	17	TGTGCCAGCAGCGTAGGAATAGGGGGCGCGATGATGAATACGCAGTATTTT	CASSVGIGGAMMNTQYF
NA	TRBV19	TRBJ2-2	NA	13	TGTGCCAGTAATAAGGAGATCACCGGGGAGCTGTTTTTT	CASNKEITGELFF
TRBD2	TRBV6-1	TRBJ2-7	NA	14	TGTGCCAGCAGTCGACTAGCGGACTCCTACGAGCAGTACTTC	CASSRLADSYEQYF
TRBD2	TRBV4-3	TRBJ2-1	NA	17	TGCGCCAGCAGCCAGGGGGACTGGGCGGGAGGTTCTAATGAGCAGTTCTTC	CASSQGDWAGGSNEQFF
NA	TRBV19	TRBJ2-2	NA	14	TGTGCCAGTAGTATGGTGGGGGCGGACGGGGAGCTGTTTTTT	CASSMVGADGELFF
TRBD1	TRBV5-8	TRBJ2-7	NA	14	TGTGCCAGCAGCTGGGGACAGGGAAACTACGAGCAGTACTTC	CASSWGQGNYEQYF